This T cell receptor beta chain was sequenced in a study of blood T cell repertoires in COVID-19. Study in general: Samples representing acute and convalescent COVID-19 were sourced from the United States, Italy and Spain. T cells, B-cell-depleted T cells, or PBMCs provided the cDNA or gDNA that served as material.

In the study's own analysis: Amplified reference gene primers provided the basis for estimating nucleated cell counts. Sequenced by immunoSEQ multiplex PCR; TCRdb stores in-frame clones only, minus some. V and J calls and clone size are those listed in that table; D and trimming were worked out from the DNA. This table holds approximately 300,000 clones, 89% found once. This CDR3 contains 15 residues. Germline V gene sequence: CDR1 LNHNV, CDR2 YYDKDF (reference sequence). The V end was cut by 4 bases, the J end by 0 bases, with 13 bases between. Cohort 3 donors were reported recovered after two negative PCRs, clearance, or symptom resolution.

Material for sequencing was PBMCs or T cells enriched from blood (not recorded which). The receptor was isolated from a man aged 55 to 70 who had recovered from COVID-19. The chain employs TRBV15 and TRBJ2-7; D is perhaps TRBD1 (6 bases). CDR3 in DNA: TGTGCCACCAGCAAAGGACAGACCCTCTCCTACGAGCAGTACTTC. Amino acid sequence: CATSKGQTLSYEQYF.